This TCR beta chain stems from a study of metastatic and nonmetastatic thyroid tumors. Study overall: Repertoires of blood and of tissue (tumor or nodule) from malignant and benign thyroid patients were compared. General study findings and limits: In both blood and tumor samples, TCR beta diversity was reported significantly higher for malignant than benign nodules.

Nobody among the patients had been given any treatment before thyroid surgery. Original handling: The distant-metastasis classifier for papillary thyroid cancer was built from CDR3 differences across clinicopathological groups. TCRdb re-clonotyped the PCR reads through MiXCR. In this record, the V and J calls reflect TCRdb's handling and not the investigators' own analysis. The top ten clones hold about 10% of a sample with approximately 44,000 clones, approximately 28% of them seen once. Per germline, CDR1 DFQATT and CDR2 SNEGSKA (reference sequence). The CDR3 runs to 11 residues. V gave up 3 bases and J gave up 7 bases, with 9 bases separating them. Turning to this clone: Its specificity is unknown.

The clonotype comes from a male donor with papillary thyroid cancer or a benign thyroid nodule (not recorded which). Some clones in this sample may be carry-over from other donors' samples. The gene calls are TRBV20-1 and TRBJ1-1; D remains ambiguous. Sequenced material: blood. The CDR3 reads CSARGVGEAFF. CDR3 bases: TGCAGTGCTAGGGGCGTAGGTGAAGCTTTCTTT.